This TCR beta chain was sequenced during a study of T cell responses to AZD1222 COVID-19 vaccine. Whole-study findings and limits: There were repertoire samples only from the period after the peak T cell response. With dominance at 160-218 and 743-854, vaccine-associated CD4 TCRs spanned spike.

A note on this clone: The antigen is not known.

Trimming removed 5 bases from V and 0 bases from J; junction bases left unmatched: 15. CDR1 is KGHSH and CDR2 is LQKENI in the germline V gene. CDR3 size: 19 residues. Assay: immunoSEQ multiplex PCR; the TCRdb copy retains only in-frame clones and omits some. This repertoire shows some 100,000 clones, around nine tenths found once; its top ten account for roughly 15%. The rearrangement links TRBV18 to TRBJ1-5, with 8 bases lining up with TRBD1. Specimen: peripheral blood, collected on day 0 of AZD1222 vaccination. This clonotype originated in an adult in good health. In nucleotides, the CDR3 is TGTGCCAGCTCAGCCTCCGGGACAGGCACGGCGTATAGCAATCAGCCCCAGCATTTT. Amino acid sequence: CASSASGTGTAYSNQPQHF.